What follows are 9 T cell receptor beta chains derived from one specimen sequenced in a study of siplizumab effects on memory and regulatory T cells. Repertoires were generated with immunoSEQ multiplex PCR, while TCRdb's copy carries only in-frame clones and drops some. Altogether 92,000 or so clones are present, just under 90% being singletons, with the ten largest covering 15%. The specimen was CD4+ T cells sorted from blood. The receptor source for this set is a human donor in good health.

This sequence joins TRBV11-3 and TRBJ1-3, with D maybe TRBD1 (6 bases). From germline, CDR1 is SGHNT and CDR2 YENEEA. V lost 4 bases to trimming and J lost 3 bases, with 19 bases between them. The CDR3 runs 17 residues. The CDR3: CASSSLTYREFGNTIYF. As DNA, the CDR3 is TGTGCCAGCAGCTCCCTCACCTACAGGGAGTTTGGAAACACCATATATTTT.

The chain combines TRBV6-4 with TRBJ2-7; D tentatively reads TRBD1 or TRBD2 (5 bases each). Germline lookup yields CDR1 MRHNA and CDR2 SNTAGT. The CDR3 length is 15 residues. Trimming removed 2 bases from V and 6 bases from J, with 17 bases in between. The DNA of the CDR3 is TGTGCCAGCAGTGACGCGTCAGCTTGGGGGATCGAGCAGTACTTC. This codes for CASSDASAWGIEQYF.

V is TRBV28 and J is TRBJ2-1; D gene ambiguous. The germline V and J ends were trimmed by 2 bases and 0 bases, with 5 bases remaining between them. The CDR3 is 14 amino acids. Germline V lookup: CDR1 MDHEN, CDR2 SYDVKM. CDR3 DNA: TGTGCCAGCAGTTTAAGAAGCTCCTACAATGAGCAGTTCTTC. This sequence encodes CASSLRSSYNEQFF.

This sequence joins TRBV6-1 and TRBJ1-2, with D unresolved. Between the trimmed V and J ends, which lost 5 bases and 7 bases, there was a span of 17 bases. The CDR3 is 14 residues long. The V gene's germline CDR1 is MNHNS and CDR2 SASEGT. In nucleotides, the CDR3 is TGTGCCAGCAGTTCGGCGGGTAGGAGCAGTGGCTACACCTTC. It codes for CASSSAGRSSGYTF.

This rearrangement joins TRBV4-3 to TRBJ2-5; the D gene is possibly TRBD2 (6 bases). The J call may be faulty, since TRBJ2-7 better matches the DNA end. The CDR3 runs to 19 residues. CDR1 is LGHNA, CDR2 YSLEER, per germline. The CDR3 is CASSQELVWSSAYTYEQYF. DNA of the CDR3: TGCGCCAGCAGCCAGGAGTTGGTATGGTCTAGCGCCTACACCTACGAGCAGTACTTC.

V gene TRBV6-5 combines with J gene TRBJ2-1; D is unclear. Germline CDR1 is MNHEY and CDR2 is SVGAGI. The CDR3 has 15 residues. V was trimmed by 6 bases and J by 1 base, leaving 13 bases between them. CDR3: CASRPRVVSYNEQFF. CDR3 nucleotide sequence: TGTGCCAGCAGACCACGGGTGGTTTCCTACAATGAGCAGTTCTTC.

The chain links TRBV27 to TRBJ2-6, with D unresolved. V lost 4 bases to trimming and J lost 0 bases, with 13 bases between them. The CDR3 contains 17 residues. Germline V lookup: CDR1 MNHEY, CDR2 SMNVEV (reference sequence). Written as DNA, the CDR3 is TGTGCCAGCAGTTCCACCCGACACCTCTCTGGGGCCAACGTCCTGACTTTC. Amino acids: CASSSTRHLSGANVLTF.

J is TRBJ2-1 and V is TRBV4-3; D uncertain. Per germline, CDR1 LGHNA and CDR2 YSLEER. The CDR3 contains 15 residues. The V and J ends lost 0 bases and 5 bases respectively, with 11 bases between them. The CDR3 bases are TGCGCCAGCAGCCAAGAATATACGGCGAACAATGAGCAGTTCTTC. It translates to CASSQEYTANNEQFF.

This clone was recorded a few times. The V gene is TRBV19, the J gene TRBJ2-7, with 7 bases identical to TRBD2. The V and J ends lost 5 bases and 4 bases, in that order; junction bases with no gene match: 8. Germline V gene lookup returns CDR1 LNHDA and CDR2 SQIVND (reference sequence). The CDR3 length is 14 residues. CDR3 in amino acids: CASSPGGSLYEQYF. DNA for the CDR3: TGTGCCAGTAGTCCGGGCGGGAGCTTGTACGAGCAGTACTTC.